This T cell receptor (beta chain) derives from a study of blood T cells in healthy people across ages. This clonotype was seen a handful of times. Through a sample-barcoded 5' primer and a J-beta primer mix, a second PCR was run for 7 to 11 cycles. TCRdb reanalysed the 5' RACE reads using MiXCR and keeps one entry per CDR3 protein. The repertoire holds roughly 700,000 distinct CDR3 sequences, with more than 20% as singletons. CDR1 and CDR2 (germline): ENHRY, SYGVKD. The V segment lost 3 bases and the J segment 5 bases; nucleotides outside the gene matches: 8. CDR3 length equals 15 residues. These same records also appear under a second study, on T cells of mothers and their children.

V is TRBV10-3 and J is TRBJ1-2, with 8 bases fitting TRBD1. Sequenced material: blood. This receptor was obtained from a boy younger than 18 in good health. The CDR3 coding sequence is TGTGCCATCAGTGATAACAGGGGGAAGACTTATGGCTACACCTTC. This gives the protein CAISDNRGKTYGYTF.